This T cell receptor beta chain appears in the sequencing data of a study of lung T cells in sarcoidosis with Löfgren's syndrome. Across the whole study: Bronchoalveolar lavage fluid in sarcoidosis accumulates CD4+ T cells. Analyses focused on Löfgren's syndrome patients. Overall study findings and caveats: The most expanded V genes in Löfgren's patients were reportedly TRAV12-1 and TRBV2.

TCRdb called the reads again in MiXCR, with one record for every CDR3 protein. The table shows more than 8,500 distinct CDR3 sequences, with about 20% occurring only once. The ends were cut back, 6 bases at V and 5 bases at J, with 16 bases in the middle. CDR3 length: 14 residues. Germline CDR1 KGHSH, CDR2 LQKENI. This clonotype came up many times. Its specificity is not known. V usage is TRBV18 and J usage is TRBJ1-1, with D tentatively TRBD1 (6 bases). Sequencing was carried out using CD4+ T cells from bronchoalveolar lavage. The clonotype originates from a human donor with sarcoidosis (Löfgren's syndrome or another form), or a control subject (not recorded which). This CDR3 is CASSRKQGWTEAFF. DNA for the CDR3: TGTGCCAGCTCCCGTAAACAGGGATGGACTGAAGCTTTCTTT.